Shown below are 20 T cell receptor beta chains from a single sample sequenced in a study of blood T cell repertoires in COVID-19. Profiled with immunoSEQ multiplex PCR; TCRdb holds only in-frame clones, not every one. The data hold tens of thousands of clones, with about 80% observed a single time. Sequenced input: peripheral blood. Source of these receptors: a human donor in a cohort sampled during active COVID-19.

The chain joins TRBV5-1 to TRBJ1-1; weak D call: TRBD1 (6 bases). CDR3 length: 14 amino acids. V was trimmed by 4 bases and J by 1 base, leaving 11 bases between them. CDR1 SGHRS and CDR2 YFSETQ come from the germline V gene. This CDR3 is CASSPLGGNTEAFF. The CDR3 coding sequence is TGCGCCAGCAGCCCTTTAGGGGGGAACACTGAAGCTTTCTTT.

The rearrangement joins TRBV15 to TRBJ2-7, with TRBD2 matching 10 bases. CDR3 length equals 16 residues. Germline-derived CDR1 and CDR2 are LNHNV and YYDKDF (reference sequence). V shed 0 bases, J shed 3 bases, and the junction held 5 bases outside the gene matches. The CDR3 DNA sequence: TGTGCCACCAGCAGAGATCTCCTAGCGGGGGTCTACGAGCAGTACTTC. Its protein is CATSRDLLAGVYEQYF.

This chain uses TRBV6-2 or TRBV6-3 with TRBJ2-3, with TRBD1 as a possible D gene (5 bases). There are 15 residues in the CDR3. CDR1 MNHEY and CDR2 SVGEGT come from the germline V gene. Trimming shortened V by 1 base and J by 5 bases, and 13 bases separated the two germline ends. CDR3 nucleotide sequence: TGTGCCAGCAGTTACTGGTGGGGCCTGGGAGATACGCAGTATTTT. Encoded protein: CASSYWWGLGDTQYF.

This clone was recorded once. The chain uses TRBV18 and TRBJ1-1; no reliable D call. V was pared by 6 bases and J by 4 bases, with 15 bases between. This CDR3 has 14 residues. Germline CDR1 KGHSH, CDR2 LQKENI. CDR3 DNA: TGTGCCAGCTCCACCGCCCGGTCGGGCACTGAAGCTTTCTTT. Its protein product is CASSTARSGTEAFF.

A single count supports this clone. This chain links TRBV30 with TRBJ1-2, with TRBD1 as a possible D gene (5 bases). Trimming removed 4 bases from V and 3 bases from J, with 18 bases in between. This CDR3 is built from 15 residues. Germline CDR1 reads GTSNPN; CDR2 reads SVGIG (reference sequence). CDR3 region: CAWKQLQGSDYGYTF. Written as DNA, the CDR3 is TGTGCCTGGAAGCAACTGCAGGGCTCTGACTATGGCTACACCTTC.

This rearrangement joins TRBV5-1 to TRBJ2-2; D perhaps matches TRBD1 (6 bases). V shed 3 bases and J shed 6 bases, with 9 bases lying between them. CDR1 is SGHRS and CDR2 is YFSETQ in the germline V gene. The CDR3 loop spans 13 amino acids. CDR3 amino acids: CASSWQGSGELFF. DNA of the CDR3: TGCGCCAGCAGCTGGCAGGGGTCCGGGGAGCTGTTTTTT.

The chain carries TRBV18 and TRBJ1-2; D call uncertain. This CDR3 has 14 amino acids. Germline V gives CDR1 KGHSH, CDR2 LQKENI. V lost 3 bases, J lost 2 bases, and 10 bases lay in between. The CDR3 nucleotides are TGTGCCAGCTCACCGGGCGACGTCAACTATGGCTACACCTTC. Protein sequence: CASSPGDVNYGYTF.

The rearrangement links TRBV7-9 to TRBJ1-2, with a tentative D call TRBD1 (5 bases). V was pared by 5 bases and J by 2 bases, with 18 bases between. In germline, CDR1 is SEHNR, CDR2 FQNEAQ (reference sequence). The length of the CDR3 is 16 residues. CDR3 in amino acids: CASSPSALTANYGYTF. CDR3 nucleotides: TGTGCCAGCAGCCCCAGTGCTCTGACAGCGAACTATGGCTACACCTTC.

V usage is TRBV27 and J usage is TRBJ1-2; 8 bases agree with TRBD1. The CDR3 contains 14 residues. Germline-derived CDR1 and CDR2 are MNHEY and SMNVEV (reference sequence). V dropped 4 bases and J dropped 4; count of bases not matched to a gene: 5. Written as DNA, the CDR3 is TGTGCCAGCAGTTGGAGCGACAGGGGCTATGGCTACACCTTC. Protein product: CASSWSDRGYGYTF.

The chain recombines TRBV29-1 with TRBJ1-1; D is perhaps TRBD1 (6 bases). Trimming left V 7 bases short and J 7 bases short, with 10 bases between. Germline V gives CDR1 SQVTM, CDR2 ANQGSEA. The CDR3 has 10 amino acids. The CDR3 DNA follows: TGCAGCGCTCTGACAGGTGAAGCTTTCTTT. Its protein product is CSALTGEAFF.

This sequence joins TRBV9 and TRBJ1-3; D not certain. Germline V CDR1 and CDR2: SGDLS, YYNGEE. Trimming removed 0 bases from V and 0 bases from J, with 10 bases in between. The CDR3 length is 16 residues. The CDR3 DNA sequence: TGTGCCAGCAGCGTAGGTGTGTATTCCTCTGGAAACACCATATATTTT. Its translation: CASSVGVYSSGNTIYF.

This chain connects TRBV15 to TRBJ1-4; 9 bases align to TRBD1. With V trimmed by 0 bases and J by 8 bases, 7 bases remained unmatched. CDR1 LNHNV and CDR2 YYDKDF come from the germline V gene (reference sequence). This CDR3 region has 16 residues. The CDR3 loop is CATSRDPWDREEKLFF. Here the CDR3 DNA reads TGTGCCACCAGCAGAGATCCTTGGGACAGGGAAGAAAAACTGTTTTTT.

The gene calls are TRBV24-1 and TRBJ2-1, with D maybe TRBD2 (6 bases). This CDR3 is built from 16 residues. V lost 5 bases and J 1 base, leaving 14 bases between the germline ends. Germline CDR1 is KGHDR and CDR2 is SFDVKD. CDR3 protein: CATSAALAPSYNEQFF. In DNA, the CDR3 is TGTGCCACCAGTGCCGCCCTAGCGCCTTCCTACAATGAGCAGTTCTTC.

The rearrangement links TRBV6-4 to TRBJ1-1, with a weak D call TRBD1 (6 bases). CDR3 length: 13 amino acids. The V gene lost 4 bases and the J gene lost 4 bases, with 10 bases spanning the gap. Germline CDR1 is MRHNA and CDR2 is SNTAGT. The CDR3 loop is CASSVATGTEAFF. The CDR3, as DNA: TGTGCCAGCAGTGTCGCGACAGGCACTGAAGCTTTCTTT.

This chain connects TRBV2 to TRBJ1-1, with 9 bases that match TRBD1. The CDR3 consists of 14 residues. Germline loops: CDR1 SNHLY, CDR2 FYNNEI. V lost 5 bases and J lost 5; bases outside the gene matches: 6. The DNA of the CDR3 is TGTGCCAGCAGTAACAGGGGGCAGGATACTGAAGCTTTCTTT. Its translation is CASSNRGQDTEAFF.

The chain couples TRBV30 to TRBJ1-5; a possible D gene is TRBD1 (5 bases). CDR3 length equals 15 residues. V was cut by 5 bases and J by 2 bases, with 16 bases left in between. Germline V gives CDR1 GTSNPN, CDR2 SVGIG (reference sequence). This chain's CDR3 is CAWAAGFEGNQPQHF. CDR3 DNA sequence: TGTGCCTGGGCCGCAGGGTTCGAGGGCAATCAGCCCCAGCATTTT.

This clone occurred a few times. The rearrangement links TRBV10-3 to TRBJ2-1, with 8 bases matching TRBD2. V lost 3 bases, J lost 8 bases, and 6 bases stayed unmatched. Germline V gene lookup returns CDR1 ENHRY and CDR2 SYGVKD. The CDR3 is 14 amino acids. CDR3: CAISEKGTSYEQFF. In DNA form, the CDR3 reads TGTGCCATCAGTGAAAAGGGGACTAGTTATGAGCAGTTCTTC.

The chain combines TRBV6-6 with TRBJ2-7; 9 bases are shared with TRBD1. V lost 2 bases and J lost 5; bases outside the gene matches: 4. Germline CDR1 reads MNHNY; CDR2 reads SVGAGI (reference sequence). The CDR3 length is 14 residues. The CDR3 here is CASSYGTGLNEQYF. CDR3 nucleotide sequence: TGTGCCAGCAGTTACGGGACAGGGCTCAACGAGCAGTACTTC.

J is TRBJ1-2 and V is TRBV3-1 (or the pseudogene TRBV3-2); TRBD1 might be the D (6 bases). Germline V gene data show CDR1 as LGHDT and CDR2 as YNNKEL (reference sequence). This CDR3 region has 14 residues. Between the trimmed V and J ends, which lost 1 base and 9 bases, there was a span of 15 bases. The CDR3 loop is CASSQGRQGIRYTF. The CDR3 DNA reads TGTGCCAGCAGCCAAGGTCGTCAGGGGATCCGCTACACCTTC.

V is TRBV24-1 and J is TRBJ2-2, with 9 bases identical to TRBD1. The CDR3 runs 16 residues. Germline V CDR1 and CDR2: KGHDR, SFDVKD. J was trimmed by 1 base and V by 4 bases; bases with no gene match: 3. In nucleotides, the CDR3 is TGTGCCACCAGTGACGACAGGGGGATGAACACCGGGGAGCTGTTTTTT. Translation: CATSDDRGMNTGELFF.